This TCR beta chain was sequenced during a study of CD8 T cells in Susac syndrome. The RNA, about 0.45 to 1 ug, was put through reverse transcription using random hexamers. TCRdb reanalysed the immunoSEQ multiplex PCR reads using MiXCR and keeps one entry per CDR3 protein. Among about 210,000 distinct CDR3 sequences listed, approximately 95% were seen once. The multiple sclerosis control group was made up of treatment-naive patients with stable or active relapsing-remitting disease. The V end lost 5 bases, the J end lost 7 bases, and 18 bases lay between the germline ends. Germline V gives CDR1 MNHEY, CDR2 SVGAGI. This CDR3 region has 14 residues.

The J gene is TRBJ2-7, the V gene TRBV6-5; the D gene could be TRBD1 or TRBD2 (5 bases each). The sample consisted of CD4+ T cells from PBMCs. This receptor was identified in a human donor with multiple sclerosis. CDR3 sequence (DNA): TGTGCCAGCAGTGAAAGGGGATTTTCGGGGGAGCAGTACTTC. It yields the protein CASSERGFSGEQYF.